This T cell receptor (beta chain) came from a study of blood T cell repertoires in COVID-19. Whole-study context: Sites in the United States, Italy and Spain provided acute and convalescent COVID-19 samples. PBMCs, B-cell-depleted T cells, or T cells were the source of the cDNA or gDNA that made up the material.

Trimming at V came to 4 bases and at J to 2 bases, leaving 3 bases not matched to a gene. Per germline, CDR1 MNHEY and CDR2 SVGEGT. The CDR3 sequence is 15 residues long. Source study methods: Reference gene primer amplification yielded estimated nucleated cell counts. Using immunoSEQ multiplex PCR, the repertoire was profiled, and TCRdb retains in-frame clones only, with some absent. That table furnishes V, J and clone size, whereas the DNA furnished D and trimming. This table holds a few hundred thousand clones, over 75% found once. Sequenced sample: peripheral blood. The rearrangement joins TRBV6-2 or TRBV6-3 to TRBJ1-4; 8 bases line up with TRBD1. This sequence was found in a man aged 45 to 65 with active or convalescent COVID-19. The CDR3 here is CASSSGGTTNEKLFF. CDR3 in DNA: TGTGCCAGCAGTTCAGGGGGCACGACTAATGAAAAACTGTTTTTT.